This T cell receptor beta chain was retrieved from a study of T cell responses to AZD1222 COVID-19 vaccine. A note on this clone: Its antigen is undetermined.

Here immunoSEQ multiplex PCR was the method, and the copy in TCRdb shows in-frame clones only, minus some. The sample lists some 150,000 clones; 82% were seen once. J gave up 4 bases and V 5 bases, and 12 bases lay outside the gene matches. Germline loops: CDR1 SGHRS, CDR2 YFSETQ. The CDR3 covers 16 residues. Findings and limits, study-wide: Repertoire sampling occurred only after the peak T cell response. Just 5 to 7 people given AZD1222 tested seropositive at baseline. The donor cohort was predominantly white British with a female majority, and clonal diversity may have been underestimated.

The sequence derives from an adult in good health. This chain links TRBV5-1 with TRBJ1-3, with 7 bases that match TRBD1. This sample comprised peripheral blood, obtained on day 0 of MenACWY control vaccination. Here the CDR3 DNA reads TGCGCCAGCAGTCCCCAAGGGGGCGCGTGGGGAAACACCATATATTTT. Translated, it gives CASSPQGGAWGNTIYF.